This entry features one TCR beta chain sequence. This entry belongs to a study of blood T cell repertoires in COVID-19. Turning to the study itself: Sources were T cells, B-cell-depleted T cells, or PBMCs; the material itself was cDNA or gDNA.

Original methodology: Estimation of nucleated cell counts relied on the amplification of reference gene primers. Assay: immunoSEQ multiplex PCR; the TCRdb copy retains only in-frame clones and omits some. The D gene and trimming were derived from the DNA, and the V and J assignments and clone size from that table. The data hold some 220,000 clones, with more than 65% observed a single time. The sequence came from a man in his fifties or sixties with active or convalescent COVID-19. Sequencing used peripheral blood.

The CDR3 DNA is TGTGCCAGCAGTGGTAACAGGGAACCGGTTGGCTACACCTTC. Translating it yields CASSGNREPVGYTF. The rearrangement uses TRBV2 and TRBJ1-2; weak D call: TRBD1 (6 bases). The CDR3 extends over 14 amino acids. V lost 4 bases and J 7 bases, leaving 16 bases between the germline ends. Germline lookup yields CDR1 SNHLY and CDR2 FYNNEI.